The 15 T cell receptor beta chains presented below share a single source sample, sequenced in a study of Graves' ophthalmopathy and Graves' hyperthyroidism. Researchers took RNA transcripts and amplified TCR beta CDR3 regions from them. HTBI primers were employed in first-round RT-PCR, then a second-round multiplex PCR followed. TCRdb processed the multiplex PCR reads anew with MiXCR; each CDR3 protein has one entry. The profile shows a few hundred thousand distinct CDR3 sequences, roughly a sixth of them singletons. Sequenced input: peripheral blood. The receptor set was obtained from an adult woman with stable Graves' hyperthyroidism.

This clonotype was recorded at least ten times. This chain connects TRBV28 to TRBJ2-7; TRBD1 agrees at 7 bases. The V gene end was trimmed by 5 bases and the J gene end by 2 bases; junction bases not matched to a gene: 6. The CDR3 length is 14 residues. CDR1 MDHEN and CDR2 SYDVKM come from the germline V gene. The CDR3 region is CASSETGAAYEQYF. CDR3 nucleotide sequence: TGTGCCAGCAGTGAAACAGGGGCCGCCTACGAGCAGTACTTC.

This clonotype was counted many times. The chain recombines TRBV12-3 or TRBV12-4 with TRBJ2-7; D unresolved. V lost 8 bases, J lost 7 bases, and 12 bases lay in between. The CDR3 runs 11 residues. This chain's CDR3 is CASPPGEEQYF. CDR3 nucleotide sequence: TGTGCCAGCCCTCCCGGCGAGGAGCAGTACTTC.

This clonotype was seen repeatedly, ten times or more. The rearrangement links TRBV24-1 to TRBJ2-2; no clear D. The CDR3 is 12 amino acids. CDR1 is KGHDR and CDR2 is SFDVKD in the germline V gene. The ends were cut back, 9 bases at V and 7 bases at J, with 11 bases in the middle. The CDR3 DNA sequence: TGTGCCACCTCAAAGGGTATCGGGGAGCTGTTTTTT. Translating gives CATSKGIGELFF.

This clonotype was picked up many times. The CDR3 loop is CASTITSSGSGSEQYF. The CDR3, as DNA: TGTGCCAGCACCATTACTAGTAGCGGGAGTGGTTCCGAGCAGTACTTC. This sequence joins TRBV6-2 or TRBV6-3 and TRBJ2-7, with TRBD2 matching over 9 bases. The CDR3 is 16 amino acids. Trimming at V came to 7 bases and at J to 6 bases, leaving 16 bases not matched to a gene. Germline lookup yields CDR1 MNHEY and CDR2 SVGEGT.

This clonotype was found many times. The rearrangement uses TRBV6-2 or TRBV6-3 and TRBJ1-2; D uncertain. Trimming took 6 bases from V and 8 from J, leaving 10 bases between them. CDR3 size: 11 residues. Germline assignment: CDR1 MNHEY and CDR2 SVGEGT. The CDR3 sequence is CASRGVGGYTF. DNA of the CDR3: TGTGCCAGCAGGGGAGTGGGCGGCTACACCTTC.

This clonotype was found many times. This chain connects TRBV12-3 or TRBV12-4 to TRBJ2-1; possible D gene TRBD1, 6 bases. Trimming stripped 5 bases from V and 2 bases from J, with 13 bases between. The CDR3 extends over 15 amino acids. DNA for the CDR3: TGTGCCAGCAGTATCGACGGGACAACCTACAATGAGCAGTTCTTC. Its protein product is CASSIDGTTYNEQFF.

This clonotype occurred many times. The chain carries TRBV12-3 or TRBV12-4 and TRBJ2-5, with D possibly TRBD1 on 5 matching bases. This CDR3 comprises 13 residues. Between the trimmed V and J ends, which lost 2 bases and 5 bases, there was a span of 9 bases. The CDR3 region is CASSLTGIETQYF. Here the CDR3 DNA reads TGTGCCAGCAGTTTAACAGGAATCGAGACCCAGTACTTC.

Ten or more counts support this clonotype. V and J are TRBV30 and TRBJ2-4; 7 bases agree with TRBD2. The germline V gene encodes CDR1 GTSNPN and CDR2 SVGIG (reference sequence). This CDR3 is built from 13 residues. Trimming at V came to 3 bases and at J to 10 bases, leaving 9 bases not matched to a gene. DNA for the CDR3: TGTGCCTGGAGGAGGGAGGGAACTTGGATTCAGTACTTC. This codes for CAWRREGTWIQYF.

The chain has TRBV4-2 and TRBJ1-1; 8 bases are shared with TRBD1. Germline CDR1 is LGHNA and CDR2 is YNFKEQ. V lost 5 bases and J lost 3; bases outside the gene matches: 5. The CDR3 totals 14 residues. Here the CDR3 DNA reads TGTGCCAGCAGCGAGACAGGGGAATACACTGAAGCTTTCTTT. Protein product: CASSETGEYTEAFF.

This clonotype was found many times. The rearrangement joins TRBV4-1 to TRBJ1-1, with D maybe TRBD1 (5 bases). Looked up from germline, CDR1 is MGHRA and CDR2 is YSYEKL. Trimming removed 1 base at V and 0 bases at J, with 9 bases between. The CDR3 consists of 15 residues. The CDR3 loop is CASSQATDMNTEAFF. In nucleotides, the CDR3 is TGCGCCAGCAGCCAAGCGACAGATATGAACACTGAAGCTTTCTTT.

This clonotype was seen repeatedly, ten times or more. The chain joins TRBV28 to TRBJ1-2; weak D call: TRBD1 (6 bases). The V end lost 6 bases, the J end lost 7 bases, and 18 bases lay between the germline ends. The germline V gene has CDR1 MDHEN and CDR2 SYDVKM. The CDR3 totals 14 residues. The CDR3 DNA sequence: TGTGCCAGCAGGTTTCATGGACAGAGTATTGGCTACACCTTC. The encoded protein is CASRFHGQSIGYTF.

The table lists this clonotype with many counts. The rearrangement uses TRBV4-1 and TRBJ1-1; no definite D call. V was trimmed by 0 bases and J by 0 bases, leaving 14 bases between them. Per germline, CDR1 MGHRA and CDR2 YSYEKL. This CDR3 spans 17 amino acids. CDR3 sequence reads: CASSQDQVERLNTEAFF. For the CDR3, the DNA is TGCGCCAGCAGCCAAGATCAGGTTGAACGGCTGAACACTGAAGCTTTCTTT.

The CDR3 DNA sequence: TGTGCCAGCAGCTTAGATTGGGGGCGCGGCACTGAAGCTTTCTTT. This translates into CASSLDWGRGTEAFF. V is TRBV7-3 and J is TRBJ1-1, with a tentative D call TRBD1 (6 bases). Germline V CDR1 and CDR2: SGHTA, FQGTGA. This CDR3 has 15 amino acids. The germline V and J ends were trimmed by 2 bases and 4 bases, with 14 bases remaining between them.

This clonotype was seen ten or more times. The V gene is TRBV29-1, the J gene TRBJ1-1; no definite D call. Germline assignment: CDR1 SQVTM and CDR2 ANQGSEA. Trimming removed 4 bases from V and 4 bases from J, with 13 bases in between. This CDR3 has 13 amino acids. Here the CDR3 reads CSVVKGIGTEAFF. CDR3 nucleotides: TGCAGCGTTGTAAAAGGAATTGGCACTGAAGCTTTCTTT.

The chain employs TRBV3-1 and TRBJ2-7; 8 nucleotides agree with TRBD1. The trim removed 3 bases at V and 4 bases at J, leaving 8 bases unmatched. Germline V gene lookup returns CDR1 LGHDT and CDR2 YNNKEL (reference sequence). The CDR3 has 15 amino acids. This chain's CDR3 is CASSHPGQGPYEQYF. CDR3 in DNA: TGTGCCAGCAGCCACCCAGGACAGGGACCGTACGAGCAGTACTTC.